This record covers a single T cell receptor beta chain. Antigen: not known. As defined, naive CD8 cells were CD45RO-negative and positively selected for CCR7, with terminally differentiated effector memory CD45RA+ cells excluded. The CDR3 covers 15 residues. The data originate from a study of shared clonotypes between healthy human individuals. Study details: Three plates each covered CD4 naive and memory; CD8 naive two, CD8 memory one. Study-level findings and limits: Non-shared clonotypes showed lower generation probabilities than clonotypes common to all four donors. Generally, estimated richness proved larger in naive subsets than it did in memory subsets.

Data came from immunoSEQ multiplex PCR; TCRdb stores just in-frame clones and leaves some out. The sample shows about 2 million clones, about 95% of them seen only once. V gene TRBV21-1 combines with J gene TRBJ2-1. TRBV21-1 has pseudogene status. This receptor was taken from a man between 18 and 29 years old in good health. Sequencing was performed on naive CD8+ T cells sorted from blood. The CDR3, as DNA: TGTGCCAGCAGCATAAAGGGAATTCTCCACAATGAGCAGTTCTTC. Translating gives CASSIKGILHNEQFF.